Listed below are T cell receptor beta chains from one sample, sequenced in a study of graft-versus-host responses after intestinal transplantation. Clones were sequenced by immunoSEQ multiplex PCR, and TCRdb holds only the in-frame ones, with some missing. The sample holds approximately 28,000 clones; 93% are singletons and the top ten take less than 0.75%. The sample was PBMCs, taken 66 days after intestinal transplant. These receptors originate from a human patient who received an intestinal transplant, so some T cells may come from the graft donor. The CDR3 runs from the conserved cysteine through the conserved F or W. The D gene is left open where the match is weak. Clone size appears in some rows only: once, few, many, or a class for an expanded clone.

J: TRBJ2-5
size: few
V: TRBV6-4
D: .
CDR3: CASSDSAGQETQYF
DNA: TGTGCCAGCAGTGACTCGGCAGGCCAAGAGACCCAGTACTTC

J: TRBJ2-5
size: .
V: TRBV5-4
D: .
CDR3: CASSLQGGVEAQYF
DNA: TGTGCCAGCAGCTTGCAGGGGGGCGTAGAGGCCCAGTACTTC

J: TRBJ1-2
size: .
V: TRBV6-4
D: .
CDR3: CASSPEGTYGYTF
DNA: TGTGCCAGCAGTCCGGAGGGGACATATGGCTACACCTTC

J: TRBJ1-6
size: .
V: TRBV7-5
D: .
CDR3: CARSPRPTYNSPLHF
DNA: TGTGCCAGAAGCCCCAGACCGACCTATAATTCACCCCTCCACTTT

J: TRBJ1-2
size: .
V: TRBV7-2
D: TRBD1
CDR3: CASRTFRDRAFRGYTF
DNA: TGTGCCAGCAGGACGTTCCGGGACAGGGCCTTTCGGGGCTACACCTTC

J: TRBJ1-1
size: .
V: TRBV2
D: .
CDR3: CASGAPWSFPAFF
DNA: TGTGCCAGCGGCGCACCCTGGAGTTTTCCGGCTTTCTTT

J: TRBJ2-7
size: .
V: TRBV25-1
D: .
CDR3: CASSESGGVYEQYF
DNA: TGTGCCAGCAGTGAATCAGGGGGGGTCTACGAGCAGTACTTC

J: TRBJ1-1
size: .
V: TRBV11-2
D: .
CDR3: CASSLEFSWGMNTEAFF
DNA: TGTGCCAGCAGCTTAGAATTCTCGTGGGGGATGAACACTGAAGCTTTCTTT

J: TRBJ2-1
size: once
V: TRBV4-1
D: .
CDR3: CASSRRIPRDANGVNEQFF
DNA: TGCGCCAGCAGCCGGAGGATACCTCGGGACGCCAACGGGGTCAATGAGCAGTTCTTC

J: TRBJ2-7
size: .
V: TRBV14
D: TRBD1
CDR3: CASRATGMHEQYF
DNA: TGTGCCAGCAGGGCGACAGGGATGCACGAGCAGTACTTC

J: TRBJ2-7
size: .
V: TRBV6-4
D: .
CDR3: CASSEYTGTGTYEQYF
DNA: TGTGCCAGCAGTGAATACACCGGGACTGGGACCTACGAGCAGTACTTC

J: TRBJ2-3
size: once
V: TRBV9
D: .
CDR3: CASSARSTDTQYF
DNA: TGTGCCAGCAGCGCCCGGAGCACAGATACGCAGTATTTT

J: TRBJ2-5
size: .
V: TRBV7-9
D: .
CDR3: CASSFAGERQETQYF
DNA: TGTGCCAGCAGCTTCGCAGGGGAACGGCAAGAGACCCAGTACTTC

J: TRBJ2-5
size: .
V: TRBV11-1
D: .
CDR3: CASSSHVAGTGQETQYF
DNA: TGTGCCAGCAGCTCTCATGTTGCAGGGACCGGCCAAGAGACCCAGTACTTC

J: TRBJ2-3
size: .
V: TRBV9
D: TRBD2
CDR3: CASSAPSSGSSTDTQYF
DNA: TGTGCCAGCAGCGCCCCCTCTAGCGGTTCTAGCACAGATACGCAGTATTTT

J: TRBJ2-7
size: once
V: TRBV6-5
D: .
CDR3: CASSYQGPDEQYF
DNA: TGTGCCAGCAGTTATCAGGGTCCTGACGAGCAGTACTTC